The present T cell receptor beta chain was sequenced within a study of shared clonotypes between healthy human individuals. Findings and caveats of the study: Sorted-subset sequencing, rarefaction showed, was incomplete despite large depth.

As to this clone: The antigen remains undetermined.

Investigators spread the genomic DNA of each subset evenly over several immunoSEQ plates. Generated by immunoSEQ multiplex PCR, the TCRdb table keeps only in-frame clones and is missing some. The repertoire holds 850,000 to 1,200,000 clones, with 75% as singletons. The sample comprised memory CD4+ T cells sorted from blood. Regarding subset: CD45RA-negative fraction. This receptor was obtained from a man younger than 35 in good health.

DNA for the CDR3: TGTGCCAGCAGCTTAGGGACAGGTTACAATCAGCCCCAGCATTTT. Translating it yields CASSLGTGYNQPQHF. This rearrangement joins TRBV11-2 to TRBJ1-5, with 7 bases identical to TRBD1. Germline CDR1 and CDR2: SGHAT and FQNNGV. This CDR3 has 15 amino acids. The V gene end was trimmed by 1 base and the J gene end by 3 bases; junction bases not matched to a gene: 3.